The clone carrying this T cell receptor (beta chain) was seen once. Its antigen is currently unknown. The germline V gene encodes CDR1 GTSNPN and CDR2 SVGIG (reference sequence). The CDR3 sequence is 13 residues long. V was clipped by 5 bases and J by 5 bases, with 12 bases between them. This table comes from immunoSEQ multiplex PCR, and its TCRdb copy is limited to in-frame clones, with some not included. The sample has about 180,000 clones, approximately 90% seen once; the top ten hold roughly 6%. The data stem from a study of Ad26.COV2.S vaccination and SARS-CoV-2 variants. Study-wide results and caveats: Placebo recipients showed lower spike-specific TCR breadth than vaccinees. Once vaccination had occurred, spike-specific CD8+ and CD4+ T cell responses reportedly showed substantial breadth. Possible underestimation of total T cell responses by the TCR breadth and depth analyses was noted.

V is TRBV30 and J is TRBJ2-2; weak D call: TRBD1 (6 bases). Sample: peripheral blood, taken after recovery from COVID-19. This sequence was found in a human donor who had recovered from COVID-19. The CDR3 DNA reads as TGTGCCTGGGATCCAGGGGTAACCGGGGAGCTGTTTTTT. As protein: CAWDPGVTGELFF.